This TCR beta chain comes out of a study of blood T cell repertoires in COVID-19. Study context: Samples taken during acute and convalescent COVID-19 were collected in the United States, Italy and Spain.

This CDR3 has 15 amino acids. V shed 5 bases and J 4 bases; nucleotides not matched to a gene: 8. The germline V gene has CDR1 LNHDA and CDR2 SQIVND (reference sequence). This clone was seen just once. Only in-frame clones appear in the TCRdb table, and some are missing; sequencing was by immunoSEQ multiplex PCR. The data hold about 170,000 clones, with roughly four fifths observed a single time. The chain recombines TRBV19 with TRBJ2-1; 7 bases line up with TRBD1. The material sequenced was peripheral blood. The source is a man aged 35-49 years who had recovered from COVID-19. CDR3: CASSPTGQYYNEQFF. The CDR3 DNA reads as TGTGCCAGTAGTCCCACGGGACAGTATTACAATGAGCAGTTCTTC.